Reported below is one TCR beta chain. Its matching antigen is unknown. Trimming removed 0 bases from V and 5 bases from J, with 11 bases in between. The CDR3 consists of 15 residues. Germline assignment: CDR1 SGDLS and CDR2 YYNGEE. This sample was taken from a study of cytomegalovirus exposure and HLA in healthy donors. The PCR employed 60 Vbeta primers together with 13 Jbeta primers. TCRdb's table, derived via immunoSEQ multiplex PCR, lists solely in-frame clones and lacks some. The table shows roughly 130,000 clones, with about 74% occurring only once. Findings and limits, study-wide: The productive fraction for most TCR beta V segments was about 87% or about 30% in an earlier analysis. One cluster of highly shared sequence variants probably arose as a sequencing artifact.

Sequenced material: PBMCs. The clonotype originates from a woman aged 50 to 65 in good health and CMV-seropositive. This chain connects TRBV9 to TRBJ2-2; D uncertain. CDR3 region: CASSVEWFRTGELFF. Written as DNA, the CDR3 is TGTGCCAGCAGCGTAGAGTGGTTCCGGACCGGGGAGCTGTTTTTT.